These 26 T cell receptor beta chains were sequenced from one sample in a study of prognosis after radiotherapy for stage I lung cancer. Two-round multiplex PCR, the amplification method, yielded TCR beta CDR3 from genomic DNA. Primers were specific to each TRBV and TRBJ gene in first-round PCR. One entry per CDR3 protein, called by TCRdb with MiXCR from the multiplex PCR reads. This sample has some 38,000 distinct CDR3 sequences, with about 24% found just once. Sequenced material: PBMCs, taken before or after stereotactic body radiation therapy (not recorded which). The receptors were sampled from a donor over 45 with non-small cell lung cancer.

V and J are TRBV6-2 or TRBV6-3 and TRBJ1-2; no clear D gene. The germline gives CDR1 MNHEY, CDR2 SVGEGT. This CDR3 is built from 12 residues. V was trimmed by 5 bases and J by 5 bases, leaving 9 bases between them. CDR3 nucleotide sequence: TGTGCCAGCAGTGAGGGAAAGTATGGCTACACCTTC. This sequence encodes CASSEGKYGYTF.

There are many counts of this clonotype. The chain is built from TRBV5-1 and TRBJ1-4, with a weak D call TRBD1 (5 bases). Per the germline V gene, CDR1 is SGHRS and CDR2 is YFSETQ. The CDR3 covers 16 residues. The germline V and J ends were trimmed by 0 bases and 2 bases, with 11 bases remaining between them. In DNA, the CDR3 is TGCGCCAGCAGCTTGGAGGGACTGAGGACTAATGAAAAACTGTTTTTT. Translation: CASSLEGLRTNEKLFF.

V gene TRBV11-2 combines with J gene TRBJ1-2, with TRBD1 matching over 12 bases. V lost 5 bases to trimming and J lost 8 bases; unmatched junction nucleotides: 15. CDR3 length: 17 amino acids. Germline V lookup: CDR1 SGHAT, CDR2 FQNNGV. The CDR3 loop reads CASSDVGTGTGGAGYTF. CDR3 coding DNA: TGTGCCAGCAGCGACGTGGGTACCGGGACAGGGGGCGCGGGCTACACCTTC.

The chain carries TRBV6-1 and TRBJ2-5; 8 bases are shared with TRBD1. CDR1 MNHNS and CDR2 SASEGT come from the germline V gene. J lost 5 bases, V lost 5 bases, and 10 bases had no gene match. The CDR3 runs 15 residues. The CDR3 protein is CASSPRQGAWETQYF. The DNA for the CDR3 is TGTGCCAGCAGTCCTCGGCAGGGGGCTTGGGAGACCCAGTACTTC.

With respect to this clonotype: A far larger clone is off by one base, so a read error is likely. The chain uses TRBV6-5 and TRBJ1-6; no clear D. Germline assignment: CDR1 MNHEY and CDR2 SVGAGI. The CDR3 loop spans 15 amino acids. V dropped 5 bases and J dropped 4 bases, with 12 bases sitting between them. CDR3: CASSEREGYNSPLHF. CDR3 coding DNA: TGTGCCAGCAGTGAAAGGGAAGGTTATAATTCACCCCTCCACTTT.

For this clonotype: A much larger clone sits a single nucleotide away, making a read error possible. The J gene is TRBJ1-5, the V gene TRBV5-6; D remains ambiguous. The V gene's germline CDR1 is SGHDT and CDR2 YYEEEE. The CDR3 has 16 amino acids. CDR3 nucleotides: TGTGCCAGCAGCTTTTACAACCCTTCAAGTAGTCAGCCCCATCATTTT. This sequence encodes CASSFYNPSSSQPHHF. The full variable domain, with the rest looked up from reference TRBV5-6 and TRBJ1-5, is DAGVTQSPTHLIKTRGQQVTLRCSPKSGHDTVSWYQQALGQGPQFIFQYYEEEERQRGNFPDRFSGHQFPNYSSELNVNALLLGDSALYLCASSFYNPSSSQPHHFGDGTRLSIL.

This clonotype was seen many times. The rearrangement joins TRBV4-2 to TRBJ1-2, with D possibly being TRBD1 (5 bases). CDR1 is LGHNA, CDR2 YNFKEQ, per germline. V was shortened by 4 bases and J by 7 bases, with 19 bases between the two germline ends. The CDR3 has 15 residues. This chain's CDR3 is CASSRAGGGEGGYTF. The CDR3 nucleotides are TGTGCCAGCAGCCGGGCCGGGGGGGGTGAAGGTGGCTACACCTTC.

In this sample, this clonotype turned up many times. This chain uses TRBV11-2 with TRBJ2-5, with TRBD1 as a possible D gene (6 bases). CDR3 length: 13 residues. The germline CDR1 and CDR2 sequences are SGHAT and FQNNGV. The ends were cut back, 0 bases at V and 4 bases at J, with 6 bases in the middle. This CDR3 is CASSLDRGETQYF. CDR3 nucleotides: TGTGCCAGCAGCTTAGACAGGGGAGAGACCCAGTACTTC.

This chain joins TRBV19 and TRBJ2-1; 8 bases fit TRBD1. The V segment lost 5 bases and the J segment 7 bases; nucleotides outside the gene matches: 10. CDR1 and CDR2 from the germline V gene are LNHDA and SQIVND (reference sequence). The CDR3 loop spans 15 amino acids. The CDR3 loop is CASSPSRTGPNEQFF. CDR3 DNA sequence: TGTGCCAGTAGTCCATCAAGGACAGGGCCTAATGAGCAGTTCTTC.

In the case of this clonotype: Only one base separates this from a far larger clonotype, so it likely reflects a read error. The chain has TRBV6-1 and TRBJ2-3, with TRBD2 matching over 11 bases. Per germline, CDR1 MNHNS and CDR2 SASEGT. The CDR3 length is 14 residues. This CDR3 reads CATLAGGPSDKQYF. As DNA, the CDR3 is TGTGCCACTTTAGCGGGGGGGCCAAGTGATAAGCAGTATTTT.

V gene TRBV9 combines with J gene TRBJ2-7; tentatively, D is TRBD1 or TRBD2 (5 bases each). V was cut by 0 bases and J by 7 bases, with 23 bases left in between. The CDR3 has 17 residues. From germline, CDR1 is SGDLS and CDR2 YYNGEE. CDR3 loop: CASSVDGGLRDLQEQYF. DNA of the CDR3: TGTGCCAGCAGCGTAGATGGCGGTTTAAGGGACCTTCAAGAGCAGTACTTC.

At least ten counts were recorded for this clonotype. This chain joins TRBV28 and TRBJ1-6, with TRBD1 as a possible D gene (6 bases). The CDR3 is 14 residues long. Germline V lookup: CDR1 MDHEN, CDR2 SYDVKM. V gave up 3 bases and J gave up 7 bases, with 10 bases separating them. For the CDR3, the DNA is TGTGCCAGCAGTTTTCAGGGGTGGAATTCACCCCTCCACTTT. Translated: CASSFQGWNSPLHF.

This clonotype was seen only once. At one of its ends the junction is not consistent with the germline gene, which may arise from a read error. The V gene is TRBV6-1, the J gene TRBJ1-1, with no clear D. CDR3 size: 14 residues. Germline V gene lookup returns CDR1 MNHNS and CDR2 SASEGT. CDR3 DNA: TGTGCCAGCAGTGAGTCGTCGGGGTCCACTGAAACTTTATTT. It codes for CASSESSGSTETLF.

As for this clonotype: This CDR3 is missing its conserved last phenylalanine or tryptophan, likely due to a read error. V and J are TRBV7-9 and TRBJ2-1; D perhaps matches TRBD2 (6 bases). Per germline, CDR1 SEHNR and CDR2 FQNEAQ (reference sequence). V lost 2 bases and J 10 bases, leaving 15 bases between the germline ends. CDR3 length: 14 amino acids. The DNA for the CDR3 is TGTGCCAGCAGCTTAACGGGAGCGATCATGGAGCAGTTCTTA. Translated: CASSLTGAIMEQFL.

The chain recombines TRBV20-1 with TRBJ2-7; D remains unclear. There are 12 residues in the CDR3. CDR1 and CDR2 from the germline V gene are DFQATT and SNEGSKA (reference sequence). Trimming left V 0 bases short and J 6 bases short, with 9 bases between. CDR3 nucleotide sequence: TGCAGTGCTAGAGACAAATCACGCGAGCAGTACTTC. Translating it yields CSARDKSREQYF.

A word on this clonotype: This likely came from a read error, as a far larger clone is one base away. The chain couples TRBV6-1 to TRBJ2-2, with unresolved D. Between the trimmed V and J ends, which lost 3 bases and 3 bases, there was a span of 8 bases. Germline V CDR1 and CDR2: MNHNS, SASEGT. The CDR3 has 14 amino acids. In nucleotides, the CDR3 is TGTGCCAGCAGTGACGATCAGTACACCGGGGAGCTGTTTTTT. Its translation is CASSDDQYTGELFF.

This clonotype was recorded many times. CDR3 region: CASSPGLAGSYEQYF. CDR3 nucleotide sequence: TGTGCCAGCAGCCCAGGACTAGCGGGATCCTACGAGCAGTACTTC. The rearrangement links TRBV11-2 to TRBJ2-7; TRBD2 agrees at 12 bases. The CDR3 length is 15 residues. J gave up 1 base and V 5 bases, and 3 bases lay outside the gene matches. Germline assignment: CDR1 SGHAT and CDR2 FQNNGV.

As to this clonotype: Being one base from a much bigger clone, this may be a read error. J is TRBJ1-1 and V is TRBV20-1; 7 bases agree with TRBD1. V lost 6 bases to trimming and J lost 11 bases; unmatched junction nucleotides: 27. CDR1 and CDR2 (germline): DFQATT, SNEGSKA (reference sequence). The CDR3 totals 17 residues. CDR3: CSAPNRGGTVTMSDAFF. In nucleotides, the CDR3 is TGCAGTGCCCCTAATCGGGGGGGGACAGTTACTATGTCGGATGCTTTCTTT.

As regards this clonotype: A much larger clonotype is one base distant, so this may be a read error. The genes are TRBV6-5 and TRBJ2-5; possible D gene TRBD2, 5 bases. The CDR3 is made up of 17 amino acids. The V end lost 2 bases, the J end lost 4 bases, and 20 bases lay between the germline ends. Germline assignment: CDR1 MNHEY and CDR2 SVGAGI. Written as DNA, the CDR3 is TGTGCCAGCAGTTACGGGTTCGGGATTAGCAGAGGAGAGACCCAGTACTTC. Its protein is CASSYGFGISRGETQYF.

This clonotype appeared many times. The chain is built from TRBV24-1 and TRBJ2-1; the D gene is possibly TRBD2 (7 bases). This CDR3 has 12 residues. The germline gives CDR1 KGHDR, CDR2 SFDVKD. The V end lost 8 bases, the J end lost 10 bases, and 14 bases lay between the germline ends. The CDR3 is CATTEGGEEQFF. The CDR3 nucleotides read TGTGCCACCACCGAGGGGGGGGAGGAGCAGTTCTTC.

The chain employs TRBV12-3 or TRBV12-4 and TRBJ2-3; D might be TRBD2 (6 bases). This CDR3 contains 17 residues. Trimming took off 1 base at V and 1 base at J, with 15 bases between the two ends. CDR3 DNA sequence: TGTGCCAGCAGTTTAGAGAGAGGGGACTCTGGCACAGATACGCAGTATTTT. Translation gives CASSLERGDSGTDTQYF.

This clonotype was counted ten times or more. The chain joins TRBV20-1 to TRBJ2-5, with D possibly matching TRBD2 (5 bases). Germline CDR1 is DFQATT and CDR2 is SNEGSKA (reference sequence). CDR3 length: 16 residues. V was clipped by 2 bases and J by 4 bases, with 20 bases between them. The CDR3: CSARSVERITGETQYF. The CDR3 DNA reads TGCAGTGCTAGATCGGTTGAGCGGATAACTGGAGAGACCCAGTACTTC.

This clonotype was counted a few times. J is TRBJ2-2 and V is TRBV4-2; the D gene is possibly TRBD2 (6 bases). The CDR3 runs to 17 residues. Per the germline V gene, CDR1 is LGHNA and CDR2 is YNFKEQ. Trimming cost V 0 bases and J 0 bases, with 11 bases left between them. Here the CDR3 reads CASSQDGLNANTGELFF. The CDR3, as DNA: TGTGCCAGCAGCCAAGACGGACTAAACGCGAACACCGGGGAGCTGTTTTTT.

Ten or more counts support this clonotype. V usage is TRBV27 and J usage is TRBJ1-2; D might be TRBD1 (6 bases). The CDR3 is 14 amino acids. Per germline, CDR1 MNHEY and CDR2 SMNVEV (reference sequence). V was shortened by 3 bases and J by 2 bases, with 10 bases between the two germline ends. The CDR3 nucleotides read TGTGCCAGCAGTTTGGACAGCCAAAACTATGGCTACACCTTC. This gives the protein CASSLDSQNYGYTF.

This clonotype appeared many times. This chain connects TRBV20-1 to TRBJ2-2; 10 positions match TRBD2. This CDR3 is 15 amino acids long. Germline CDR1 is DFQATT and CDR2 is SNEGSKA (reference sequence). V lost 6 bases, J lost 4 bases, and 8 bases stayed unmatched. The CDR3: CSAQSGGDTTGELFF. As DNA, the CDR3 is TGCAGTGCCCAAAGCGGGGGGGACACCACCGGGGAGCTGTTTTTT.

This clonotype was picked up many times. The chain links TRBV28 to TRBJ2-1; D remains unclear. Germline V gene sequence: CDR1 MDHEN, CDR2 SYDVKM. This CDR3 region has 15 residues. Between the trimmed V and J ends, which lost 2 bases and 4 bases, there was a span of 12 bases. CDR3 sequence reads: CASSLGPPAYNEQFF. DNA of the CDR3: TGTGCCAGCAGTTTAGGCCCGCCCGCATACAATGAGCAGTTCTTC. Complete variable domain (other parts from reference TRBV28 and TRBJ2-1): DVKVTQSSRYLVKRTGEKVFLECVQDMDHENMFWYRQDPGLGLRLIYFSYDVKMKEKGDIPEGYSVSREKKERFSLILESASTNQTSMYLCASSLGPPAYNEQFFGPGTRLTVL.